These T cell receptor beta chains were read from a single sample in a study of beta chain features in type 1 diabetes. Sequencing was performed with immunoSEQ multiplex PCR; in TCRdb, only in-frame clones are kept and a portion is missing. Found here are 45,000 to 65,000 clones, 40% to 65% of them singletons; the top ten hold around 2.5%. Sample: Tregs from blood. These receptor sequences come from a woman in her 40s with type 1 diabetes. Both conserved end residues are part of each CDR3. D genes are given only for firm matches. A clone size is listed for some rows: how often the clone was seen (once, few, many), or a class if it is expanded.

j_call cdr3_length d_call clone_size v_call cdr3_nt cdr3_aa
TRBJ1-2 11 - - TRBV2 TGTGCCAGCACAGGGCACGTTGGCTACACCTTC CASTGHVGYTF
TRBJ2-5 11 - - TRBV19 TGTGCCAGTAGGGAGGAAGAGACCCAGTACTTC CASREEETQYF
TRBJ2-7 12 - - TRBV6-1 TGTGCCAGCGGGGCAGGCGCCTACGAGCAGTACTTC CASGAGAYEQYF
TRBJ1-5 13 - few TRBV18 TGTGCCAGCTCACCGGGGGAGGATCAGCCCCAGCATTTT CASSPGEDQPQHF
TRBJ1-5 15 - - TRBV7-2 TGTGCCAGCACCCCTGGGCAGGGGATCAATCAGCCCCAGCATTTT CASTPGQGINQPQHF
TRBJ2-5 14 TRBD1 few TRBV7-9 TGTGCCAGCCGTATGCAGGGGGCCGGGGAGACCCAGTACTTC CASRMQGAGETQYF
TRBJ2-1 15 TRBD2 - TRBV5-1 TGCGCCAGCAGCTCTGGACTAGCGGGAGTCAATGAGCAGTTCTTC CASSSGLAGVNEQFF
TRBJ2-7 12 TRBD2 few TRBV29-1 TGCAGCGTTCGAAGGCCGGGGGGCGAGCAGTACTTC CSVRRPGGEQYF
TRBJ2-1 13 - - TRBV30 TGTGCCTGGAGTGGGGTAGGAGGTTTTGAGCAGTTCTTC CAWSGVGGFEQFF
TRBJ1-4 16 - - TRBV6-6 TGTGCCAGCAGTTACAAGGGGAGGGGCGCTAATGAAAAACTGTTTTTT CASSYKGRGANEKLFF
TRBJ1-1 13 TRBD1 - TRBV29-1 TGCAGCGTTAGACAGGGGATCCTCACTGAAGCTTTCTTT CSVRQGILTEAFF
TRBJ1-2 16 - - TRBV27 TGTGCCAGCAGTTTATCCGGGACCGTCGGGGGGTGGGGCTACACCTTC CASSLSGTVGGWGYTF
TRBJ1-2 14 TRBD1 - TRBV7-2 TGTGCCAGCAGCTTAGGCGGACAGGGGGGAGGCTACACCTTC CASSLGGQGGGYTF
TRBJ1-2 12 TRBD1 - TRBV2 TGTGCCAGCGGACAGGGTTTAAGGGGCTACACCTTC CASGQGLRGYTF
TRBJ2-1 12 - - TRBV6-5 TGTGCCAGCAGTGTCCTAGTCGGTGAGCAGTTCTTC CASSVLVGEQFF
TRBJ1-2 12 TRBD1 medium-sized TRBV30 TGTGCCTGGAGTGCAGGGGGGACTGGCTACACCTTC CAWSAGGTGYTF
TRBJ1-5 17 TRBD1 - TRBV28 TGTGCCAGCACCTCGGGACAGGGGGCGCGGGGCAATCAGCCCCAGCATTTT CASTSGQGARGNQPQHF
TRBJ2-7 13 - - TRBV6-5 TGTGCCAGCAGTTACCTCCCTACGGGGGAGCAGTACTTC CASSYLPTGEQYF
TRBJ2-2 15 - - TRBV7-3 TGTGCCAGCAGGCGTGACATGGGAGGCACCGGGGAGCTGTTTTTT CASRRDMGGTGELFF
TRBJ2-2 14 - - TRBV6-1 TGTGCCAGCAGCTTACAGCCGAACACCGGGGAGCTGTTTTTT CASSLQPNTGELFF
TRBJ2-1 15 TRBD2 - TRBV28 TGTGCCAGCAGTTTAACGGCGGGAGGTAGGAGTGAGCAGTTCTTC CASSLTAGGRSEQFF
TRBJ1-4 11 - - TRBV5-1 TGCGCCAGCAGCACAGGACAGAAACTGTTTTTT CASSTGQKLFF
TRBJ2-3 14 - - TRBV4-1 TGCGCCAGCAGCCAAGAGATCGACGGGGGAAGTCCGTATTTT CASSQEIDGGSPYF
TRBJ2-3 12 - few TRBV19 TGTGCCAGTAGCGCTCGGGCAGATACGCAGTATTTT CASSARADTQYF
TRBJ2-5 14 TRBD2 - TRBV19 TGTGCCAGTAGTACACCGGGACTACGAGAGACCCAGTACTTC CASSTPGLRETQYF
TRBJ2-5 20 TRBD1 - TRBV23-1 TGCGCCAGCAGTCAATCCGGCCAAAGACAGGGGTGGGGTTCCAATGAGACCCAGTACTTC CASSQSGQRQGWGSNETQYF
TRBJ2-7 14 - few TRBV27 TGTGCCAGCACCCGTTCGGGGAAACCCTACGAGCAGTACTTC CASTRSGKPYEQYF
TRBJ2-5 14 TRBD1 - TRBV5-1 TGCGCCAGCAGCGTTGGACAGGGTGGAGAGACCCAGTACTTC CASSVGQGGETQYF
TRBJ2-7 14 - - TRBV5-1 TGCGCCAGCAGCTTGGAGGGCAGGGCCTACGAGCAGTACTTC CASSLEGRAYEQYF
TRBJ2-1 15 - - TRBV4-1 TGCGCCAGCAGCCGCTTGAGCGGTCAGGGGAATGAGCAGTTCTTC CASSRLSGQGNEQFF
TRBJ2-1 13 TRBD2 few TRBV7-9 TGTGCCAGCAGCCCCCGGGAGGGCGATGAGCAGTTCTTC CASSPREGDEQFF
TRBJ1-1 11 - - TRBV7-2 TGTGCCAGCAGCTTAGACCGAGATCCTTTCTTT CASSLDRDPFF
TRBJ1-5 13 - - TRBV6-5 TGTGCCAGCAGGACGGGCAGGGATCAGCCCCAGCATTTT CASRTGRDQPQHF
TRBJ2-1 15 - - TRBV18 TGTGCCAGCTCACCAGTTCGGAGCTCCTACAATGAGCAGTTCTTC CASSPVRSSYNEQFF
TRBJ1-5 15 - once TRBV6-6 TGTGCCAGCAGCTCCGGGACTCTAAAGGGTCAGCCCCAGCATTTT CASSSGTLKGQPQHF
TRBJ2-6 18 TRBD2 - TRBV4-3 TGCGCCAGCAGCCAAGGGGGGAATAGCGGGAGTGGGGCCAACGTCCTGACTTTC CASSQGGNSGSGANVLTF
TRBJ2-7 13 - - TRBV7-2 TGTGCCAGCAGCTTAGCGGGGGGTTACGAGCAGTACTTC CASSLAGGYEQYF
TRBJ1-5 11 - few TRBV28 TGTGCCAGCAGCCGCGGGGAGCCCCAGCATTTT CASSRGEPQHF
TRBJ2-7 15 TRBD1 - TRBV4-1 TGCGCCAGCAGGCCCGGGACAGGGGGACCCTACGAGCAGTACTTC CASRPGTGGPYEQYF
TRBJ2-6 15 - - TRBV6-5 TGTGCCAGCAGCTTCCCTAGCTCTGGGGCCAACGTCCTGACTTTC CASSFPSSGANVLTF
TRBJ2-1 16 TRBD2 - TRBV27 TGTGCCAGCAGTCCCCTCGGAGGGAGGGATTACAATGAGCAGTTCTTC CASSPLGGRDYNEQFF
TRBJ2-7 14 - few TRBV4-3 TGCGCCAGCAGCCAAGACCCCAGGTCCTACGAGCAGTACTTC CASSQDPRSYEQYF
TRBJ2-5 14 - - TRBV5-1 TGCGCCAGCAGCTTGTCAGGGGACCAAGAGACCCAGTACTTC CASSLSGDQETQYF
TRBJ1-2 14 TRBD1 - TRBV6-5 TGTGCCAGCAGTTCCCCGGGACAGAACTATGGCTACACCTTC CASSSPGQNYGYTF
TRBJ1-5 15 - - TRBV6-6 TGTGCCAGCAACCGTCTGACAGGCGCCAATCAGCCCCAGCATTTT CASNRLTGANQPQHF
TRBJ2-7 15 - few TRBV5-1 TGCGCCAGCAGCTTGGCCCCTCAGGGTGTCTACGAGCAGTACTTC CASSLAPQGVYEQYF
TRBJ2-5 16 TRBD1 few TRBV7-2 TGTGCCAGCAGCTTTTGGGGACAGAGGTACCAAGAGACCCAGTACTTC CASSFWGQRYQETQYF
TRBJ1-4 15 - - TRBV5-1 TGCGCCAGCAGCCTTTCAGGGGCGACTAATGAAAAACTGTTTTTT CASSLSGATNEKLFF
TRBJ2-7 15 TRBD1 - TRBV11-2 TGTGCCAGCACCTACGACGGGACAGGGGTCTACGAGCAGTACTTC CASTYDGTGVYEQYF
TRBJ1-2 13 - - TRBV10-3 TGTGCCATCAGTGAGTCGAACACGTATGGCTACACCTTC CAISESNTYGYTF
TRBJ2-5 13 TRBD2 few TRBV29-1 TGCAGCGTTGTTCCAGCGGGAACAGAGACCCAGTACTTC CSVVPAGTETQYF
TRBJ2-1 14 - - TRBV7-3 TGTGCCAGCAGCTTCGGGGGAAACTACAATGAGCAGTTCTTC CASSFGGNYNEQFF
TRBJ1-5 13 - - TRBV2 TGTGCCAGCAGTGAAACTGAGAAGCAGCCCCAGCATTTT CASSETEKQPQHF